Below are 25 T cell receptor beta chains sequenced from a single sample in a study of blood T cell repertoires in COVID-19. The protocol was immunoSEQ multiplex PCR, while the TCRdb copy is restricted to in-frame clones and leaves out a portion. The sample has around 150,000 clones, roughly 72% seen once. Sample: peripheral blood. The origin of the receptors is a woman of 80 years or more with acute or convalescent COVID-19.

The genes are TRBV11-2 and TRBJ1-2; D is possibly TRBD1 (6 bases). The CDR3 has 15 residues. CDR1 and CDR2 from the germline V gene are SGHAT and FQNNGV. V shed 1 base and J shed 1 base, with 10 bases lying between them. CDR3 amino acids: CASSLGAGDNYGYTF. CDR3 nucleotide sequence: TGTGCCAGCAGCTTAGGGGCAGGGGATAACTATGGCTACACCTTC.

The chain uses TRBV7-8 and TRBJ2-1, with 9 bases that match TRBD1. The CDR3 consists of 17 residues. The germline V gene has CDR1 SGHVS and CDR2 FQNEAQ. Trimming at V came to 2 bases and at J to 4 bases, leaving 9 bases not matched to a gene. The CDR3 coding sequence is TGTGCCAGCAGCTTACGGGGGCCGGGACAGGGATACAATGAGCAGTTCTTC. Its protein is CASSLRGPGQGYNEQFF.

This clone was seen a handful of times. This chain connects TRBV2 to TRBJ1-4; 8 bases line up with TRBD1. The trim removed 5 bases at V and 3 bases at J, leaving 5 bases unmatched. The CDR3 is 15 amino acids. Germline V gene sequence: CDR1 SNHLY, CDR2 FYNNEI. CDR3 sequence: CASSLQTGANEKLFF. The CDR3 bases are TGTGCCAGCAGTCTCCAGACAGGGGCTAATGAAAAACTGTTTTTT. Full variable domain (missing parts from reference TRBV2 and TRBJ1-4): EPEVTQTPSHQVTQMGQEVILRCVPISNHLYFYWYRQILGQKVEFLVSFYNNEISEKSEIFDDQFSVERPDGSNFTLKIRSTKLEDSAMYFCASSLQTGANEKLFFGSGTQLSVL.

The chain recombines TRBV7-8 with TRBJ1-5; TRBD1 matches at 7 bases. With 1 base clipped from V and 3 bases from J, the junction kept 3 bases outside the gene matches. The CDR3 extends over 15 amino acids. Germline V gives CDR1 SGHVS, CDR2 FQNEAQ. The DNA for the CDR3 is TGTGCCAGCAGCTTAGGAACAGGGGTCAATCAGCCCCAGCATTTT. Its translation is CASSLGTGVNQPQHF.

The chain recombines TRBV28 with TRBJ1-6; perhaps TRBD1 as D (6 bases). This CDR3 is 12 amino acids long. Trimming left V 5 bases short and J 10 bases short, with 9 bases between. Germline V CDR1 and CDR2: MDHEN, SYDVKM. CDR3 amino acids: CASSTGSSPLHF. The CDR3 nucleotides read TGTGCCAGCAGTACAGGGTCGTCACCCCTCCACTTT.

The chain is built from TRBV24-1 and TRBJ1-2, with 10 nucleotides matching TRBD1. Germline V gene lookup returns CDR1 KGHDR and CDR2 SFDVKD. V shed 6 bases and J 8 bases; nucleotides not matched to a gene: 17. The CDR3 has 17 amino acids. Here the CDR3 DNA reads TGTGCCACCAGTTCCGGGACAGGGGTCGGGGGTTTCGGAGGCTACACCTTC. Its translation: CATSSGTGVGGFGGYTF.

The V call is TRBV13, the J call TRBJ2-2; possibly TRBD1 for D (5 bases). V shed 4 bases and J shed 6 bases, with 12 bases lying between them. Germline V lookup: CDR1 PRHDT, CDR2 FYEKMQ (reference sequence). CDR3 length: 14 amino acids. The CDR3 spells CASSSEVGAGELFF. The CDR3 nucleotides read TGTGCCAGCAGCTCCGAAGTAGGGGCCGGGGAGCTGTTTTTT.

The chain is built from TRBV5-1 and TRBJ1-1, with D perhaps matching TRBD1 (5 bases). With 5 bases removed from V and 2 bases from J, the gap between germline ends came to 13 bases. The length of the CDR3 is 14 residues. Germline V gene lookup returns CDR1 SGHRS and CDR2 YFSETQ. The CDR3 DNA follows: TGCGCCAGCAGAATGAAGGGGTCAAACACTGAAGCTTTCTTT. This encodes CASRMKGSNTEAFF.

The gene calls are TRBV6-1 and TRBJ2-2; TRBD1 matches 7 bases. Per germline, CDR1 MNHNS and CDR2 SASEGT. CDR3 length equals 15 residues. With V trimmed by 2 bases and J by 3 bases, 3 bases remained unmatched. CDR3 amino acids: CASSETTGDTGELFF. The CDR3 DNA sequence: TGTGCCAGCAGTGAAACTACAGGGGACACCGGGGAGCTGTTTTTT.

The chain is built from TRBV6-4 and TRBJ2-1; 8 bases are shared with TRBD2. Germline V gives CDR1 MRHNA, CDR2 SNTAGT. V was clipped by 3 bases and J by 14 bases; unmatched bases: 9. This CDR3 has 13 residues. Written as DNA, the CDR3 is TGTGCCAGCAGTGAATATAGCGGGGACCGGAAGTTCTTC. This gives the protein CASSEYSGDRKFF.

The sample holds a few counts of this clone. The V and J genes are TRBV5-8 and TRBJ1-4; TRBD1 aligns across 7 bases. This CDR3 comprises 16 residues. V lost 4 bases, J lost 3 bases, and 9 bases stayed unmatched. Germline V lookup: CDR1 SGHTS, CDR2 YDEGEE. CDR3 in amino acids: CASSHATGTANEKLFF. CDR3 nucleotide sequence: TGTGCCAGCAGCCATGCTACCGGGACAGCTAATGAAAAACTGTTTTTT.

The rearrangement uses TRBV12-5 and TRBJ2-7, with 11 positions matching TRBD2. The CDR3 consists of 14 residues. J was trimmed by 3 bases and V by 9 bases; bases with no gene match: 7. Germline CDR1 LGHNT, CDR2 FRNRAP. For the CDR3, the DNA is TGTGCTAGCAAGTTCACTAGCGGGAGCTACGAGCAGTACTTC. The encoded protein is CASKFTSGSYEQYF.

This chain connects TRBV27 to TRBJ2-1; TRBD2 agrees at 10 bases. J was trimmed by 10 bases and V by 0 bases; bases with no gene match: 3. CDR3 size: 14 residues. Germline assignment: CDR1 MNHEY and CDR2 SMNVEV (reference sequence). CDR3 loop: CASSLSPGLAEQFF. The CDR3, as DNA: TGTGCCAGCAGTTTATCCCCGGGACTAGCGGAGCAGTTCTTC.

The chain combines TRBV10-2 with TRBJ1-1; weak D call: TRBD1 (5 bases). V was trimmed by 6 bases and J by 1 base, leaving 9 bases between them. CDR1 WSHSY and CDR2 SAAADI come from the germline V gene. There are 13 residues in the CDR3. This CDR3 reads CASSSGGNTEAFF. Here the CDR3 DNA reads TGCGCCAGCAGCTCGGGGGGGAACACTGAAGCTTTCTTT.

CDR3 bases: TGTGCCAGTAGTATAGCTAGCGGGAGGTCCTACAATGAGCAGTTCTTC. Protein: CASSIASGRSYNEQFF. The V call is TRBV19, the J call TRBJ2-1, with 11 bases fitting TRBD2. Germline CDR1 LNHDA, CDR2 SQIVND (reference sequence). The CDR3 spans 16 residues. V shed 1 base, J shed 1 base, and the junction held 0 bases outside the gene matches.

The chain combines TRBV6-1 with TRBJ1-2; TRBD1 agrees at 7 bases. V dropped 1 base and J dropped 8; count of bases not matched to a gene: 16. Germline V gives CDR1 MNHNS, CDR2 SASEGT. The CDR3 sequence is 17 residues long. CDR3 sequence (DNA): TGTGCCAGCAGTGAAGGCCGGGCAGGGGGTAGAATCAGGGGCTACACCTTC. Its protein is CASSEGRAGGRIRGYTF.

The CDR3 DNA sequence: TGTGCCAGCTCACCCCAGGAAGCCGACGAGCAGTACTTC. Translated: CASSPQEADEQYF. This sequence joins TRBV18 and TRBJ2-7; D ambiguous. Germline V gives CDR1 KGHSH, CDR2 LQKENI. With 3 bases removed from V and 5 bases from J, the gap between germline ends came to 11 bases. This CDR3 has 13 residues.

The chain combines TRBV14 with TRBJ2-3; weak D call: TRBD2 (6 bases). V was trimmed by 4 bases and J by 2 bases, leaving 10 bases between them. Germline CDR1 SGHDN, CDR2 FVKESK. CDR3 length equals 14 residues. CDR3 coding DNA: TGTGCCAGCAGCCCAGTAGCGGCCACAGATACGCAGTATTTT. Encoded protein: CASSPVAATDTQYF.

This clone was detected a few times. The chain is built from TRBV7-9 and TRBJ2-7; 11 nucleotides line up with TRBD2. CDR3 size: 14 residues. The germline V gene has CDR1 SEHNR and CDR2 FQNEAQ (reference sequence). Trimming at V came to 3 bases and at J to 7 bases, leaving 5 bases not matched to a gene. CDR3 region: CASSFSGGAWEQYF. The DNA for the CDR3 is TGTGCCAGCAGCTTTAGCGGGGGGGCTTGGGAGCAGTACTTC.

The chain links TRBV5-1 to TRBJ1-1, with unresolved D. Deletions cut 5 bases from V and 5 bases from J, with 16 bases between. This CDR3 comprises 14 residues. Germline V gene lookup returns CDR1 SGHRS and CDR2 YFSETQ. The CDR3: CASSLPGLETEAFF. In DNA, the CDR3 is TGCGCCAGCAGTCTTCCGGGGTTAGAAACTGAAGCTTTCTTT.

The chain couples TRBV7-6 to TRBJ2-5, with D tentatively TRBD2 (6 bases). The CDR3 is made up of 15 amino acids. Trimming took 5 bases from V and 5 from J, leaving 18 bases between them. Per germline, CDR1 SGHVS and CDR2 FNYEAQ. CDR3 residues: CASSATRSAGETQYF. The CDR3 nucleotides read TGTGCCAGCAGCGCCACCAGGTCTGCGGGGGAGACCCAGTACTTC.

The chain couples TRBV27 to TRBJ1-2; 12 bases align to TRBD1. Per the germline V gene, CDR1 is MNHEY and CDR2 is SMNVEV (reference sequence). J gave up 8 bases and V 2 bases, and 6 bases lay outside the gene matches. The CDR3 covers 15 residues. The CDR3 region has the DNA TGTGCCAGCAGTTTACGGGACAGGGGGCTAAAAGGCTACACCTTC. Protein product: CASSLRDRGLKGYTF.

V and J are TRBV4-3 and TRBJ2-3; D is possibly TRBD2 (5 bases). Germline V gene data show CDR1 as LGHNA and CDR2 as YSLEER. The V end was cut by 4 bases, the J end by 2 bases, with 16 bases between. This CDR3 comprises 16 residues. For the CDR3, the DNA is TGCGCCAGCAGCCCAAATGCCGGGATGCACACAGATACGCAGTATTTT. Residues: CASSPNAGMHTDTQYF.

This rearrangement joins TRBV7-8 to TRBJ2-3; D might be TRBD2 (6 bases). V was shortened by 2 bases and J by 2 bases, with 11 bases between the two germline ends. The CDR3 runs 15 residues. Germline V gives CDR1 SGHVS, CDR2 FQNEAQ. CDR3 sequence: CASSLSGTPTDTQYF. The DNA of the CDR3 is TGTGCCAGCAGCTTATCCGGGACTCCCACAGATACGCAGTATTTT.

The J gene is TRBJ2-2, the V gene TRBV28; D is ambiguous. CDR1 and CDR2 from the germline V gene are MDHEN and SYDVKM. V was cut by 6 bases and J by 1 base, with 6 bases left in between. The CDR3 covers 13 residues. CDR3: CASREENTGELFF. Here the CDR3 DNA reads TGTGCCAGCAGAGAGGAGAACACCGGGGAGCTGTTTTTT. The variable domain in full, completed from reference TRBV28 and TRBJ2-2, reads DVKVTQSSRYLVKRTGEKVFLECVQDMDHENMFWYRQDPGLGLRLIYFSYDVKMKEKGDIPEGYSVSREKKERFSLILESASTNQTSMYLCASREENTGELFFGEGSRLTVL.